These T cell receptor beta chains were read from a single sample in a study of blood T cells in healthy people across ages. TCRdb analysed the 5' RACE reads with MiXCR anew, one entry per CDR3 protein. The repertoire holds over 600,000 distinct CDR3 sequences, 21% seen once, with roughly 3.4% in the top ten. Source material: blood. Receptor source: a man in his 70s in good health. Each CDR3 is given with its conserved first and last residue. A D gene is named only where the DNA matches it firmly. Clone size is not always given. Where it is, it says once, few, many or a class for expanded clones.

CASSPQAGVVETQYF	TGTGCCAGCAGTCCTCAGGCGGGAGTGGTGGAGACCCAGTACTTC	NA	TRBD2	TRBV6-5	TRBJ2-5
CASSKDGQGQETQYF	TGTGCCAGCAGTAAGGATGGACAGGGCCAAGAGACCCAGTACTTC	few	TRBD1	TRBV6-5	TRBJ2-5
CASSLQASGIDTQYF	TGTGCCAGCAGTTTACAGGCTAGCGGGATAGATACGCAGTATTTT	NA	TRBD2	TRBV12-3/TRBV12-4	TRBJ2-3
CATSGGASTDTQYF	TGTGCCACCTCAGGGGGCGCAAGCACAGATACGCAGTATTTT	NA	TRBD1	TRBV24-1	TRBJ2-3
CASSLYTGTQETQYF	TGCGCCAGCAGCTTGTATACAGGGACACAAGAGACCCAGTACTTC	few	NA	TRBV5-1	TRBJ2-5
CASSLTGTSGMWVNEQFF	TGTGCCAGCAGCTTAACCGGGACTAGCGGGATGTGGGTGAATGAGCAGTTCTTC	many	TRBD2	TRBV11-2	TRBJ2-1
CSASLAGGETQYF	TGCAGCGCCTCTTTGGCAGGAGGAGAGACCCAGTACTTC	NA	NA	TRBV29-1	TRBJ2-5
CASRDTGFGNTIYF	TGTGCCAGCAGGGATACAGGGTTTGGAAACACCATATATTTT	NA	NA	TRBV6-5	TRBJ1-3
CASSLWGEVNNEQFF	TGCGCCAGCAGCTTGTGGGGGGAGGTTAACAATGAGCAGTTCTTC	many	NA	TRBV5-1	TRBJ2-1
CASKYPGTNNEQFF	TGTGCCAGCAAATACCCAGGGACCAACAATGAGCAGTTCTTC	many	NA	TRBV6-2/TRBV6-3	TRBJ2-1
CSVPGRSGANVLTF	TGCAGTGTGCCGGGGAGGTCGGGGGCCAACGTCCTGACTTTC	NA	NA	TRBV20-1	TRBJ2-6
CAIRGLAGDGELFF	TGTGCCATCAGGGGACTAGCGGGAGACGGGGAGCTGTTTTTT	NA	TRBD2	TRBV10-3	TRBJ2-2
CASRGQAGTGELFF	TGTGCCAGCAGGGGACAGGCGGGCACCGGGGAGCTGTTTTTT	few	TRBD1	TRBV25-1	TRBJ2-2
CASSLAGQVSYGYTF	TGTGCCAGCAGCTTAGCGGGCCAGGTTAGCTATGGCTACACCTTC	few	NA	TRBV7-2	TRBJ1-2
CSVGWNGDTQYF	TGCAGCGTTGGTTGGAACGGGGATACGCAGTATTTT	NA	NA	TRBV29-1	TRBJ2-3
CASSENGRSDTQYF	TGTGCCAGCAGTGAAAATGGCAGGTCAGATACGCAGTATTTT	NA	NA	TRBV6-1	TRBJ2-3
CASSLRPRGRETQYF	TGTGCCAGCAGTTTAAGGCCTCGGGGTAGGGAGACCCAGTACTTC	many	NA	TRBV28	TRBJ2-5
CASSLNPRGAETDTQYF	TGTGCCAGCAGCTTAAACCCCCGGGGGGCTGAGACAGATACGCAGTATTTT	NA	NA	TRBV7-2	TRBJ2-3
CASSLLWGSSYEQYF	TGCGCCAGCAGCCTTTTGTGGGGGAGCTCCTACGAGCAGTACTTC	NA	NA	TRBV4-1	TRBJ2-7
CASSSRWTSGSSTDTQYF	TGTGCCAGCAGCTCGAGATGGACTAGCGGGAGTAGCACAGATACGCAGTATTTT	once	TRBD2	TRBV5-6	TRBJ2-3
CASRRPGLAGSSYNEQFF	TGTGCCAGCAGAAGACCGGGACTAGCGGGAAGCTCCTACAATGAGCAGTTCTTC	few	TRBD2	TRBV6-2/TRBV6-3	TRBJ2-1
CSAMTGRAGANVLTF	TGCAGTGCTATGACAGGGAGGGCTGGGGCCAACGTCCTGACTTTC	NA	NA	TRBV20-1	TRBJ2-6
CASSSQLNEQFF	TGCGCCAGCAGCTCCCAACTTAATGAGCAGTTCTTC	NA	NA	TRBV5-1	TRBJ2-1
CSAINRDRGDRAAFF	TGCAGTGCTATTAACAGGGATCGAGGGGACCGGGCAGCTTTCTTT	few	NA	TRBV20-1	TRBJ1-1
CSVERTIGGYTF	TGCAGCGTTGAAAGGACTATAGGAGGCTACACCTTC	NA	NA	TRBV29-1	TRBJ1-2
CSAPRGVDTEAFF	TGCAGTGCTCCCAGGGGGGTGGACACTGAAGCTTTCTTT	NA	TRBD1	TRBV20-1	TRBJ1-1
CASSLTWSGETQYF	TGCGCCAGCAGCTTAACATGGAGTGGAGAGACCCAGTACTTC	NA	NA	TRBV5-1	TRBJ2-5
CSVEYRGFKTEAFF	TGCAGCGTTGAGTACAGGGGGTTCAAGACTGAAGCTTTCTTT	NA	TRBD1	TRBV29-1	TRBJ1-1
CASSELVGGGTYEQYF	TGCGCCAGCAGCGAATTGGTGGGGGGGGGCACCTACGAGCAGTACTTC	NA	NA	TRBV5-1	TRBJ2-7
CASRGPAEETQYF	TGCGCCAGCAGGGGACCCGCTGAAGAGACCCAGTACTTC	NA	NA	TRBV5-1	TRBJ2-5
CSVEGLLAGVGGETQYF	TGCAGCGTTGAAGGTCTTCTAGCGGGAGTAGGGGGAGAGACCCAGTACTTC	few	TRBD2	TRBV29-1	TRBJ2-5
CASSGREGLIYEQYF	TGCGCCAGCAGCGGGCGGGAGGGCCTTATCTACGAGCAGTACTTC	NA	TRBD2	TRBV4-1	TRBJ2-7
CASSLTPQDRWPVEAFF	TGTGCCAGCAGCTTAACACCCCAGGACAGGTGGCCTGTTGAAGCTTTCTTT	few	TRBD1	TRBV7-3	TRBJ1-1
CSVESRGLGYTF	TGCAGCGTTGAAAGCAGGGGTCTGGGCTACACCTTC	NA	NA	TRBV29-1	TRBJ1-2
CASSLRVVWGLAGRSYEQYF	TGTGCCAGCAGCTTAAGGGTTGTGTGGGGACTAGCGGGCCGCTCCTACGAGCAGTACTTC	NA	TRBD2	TRBV7-2	TRBJ2-7
CASSQTGGANGELFF	TGTGCCAGCAGCCAAACCGGCGGGGCTAACGGGGAGCTGTTTTTT	few	NA	TRBV7-3	TRBJ2-2
CATSRPQGTSENIQYF	TGTGCCACCAGCAGGCCACAGGGGACTAGTGAAAACATTCAGTACTTC	NA	NA	TRBV15	TRBJ2-4
CASSAGQGDYEQYF	TGTGCCAGCAGCGCGGGACAGGGGGATTACGAGCAGTACTTC	few	TRBD1	TRBV11-3	TRBJ2-7
CASSQFPGSSYNEQFF	TGCGCCAGCAGCCAATTCCCGGGGAGCTCCTACAATGAGCAGTTCTTC	NA	NA	TRBV4-1	TRBJ2-1
CASSQQGAEETQYF	TGTGCCAGCAGCCAACAGGGGGCGGAGGAGACCCAGTACTTC	NA	TRBD1	TRBV3-1	TRBJ2-5
CATSRGQQETQYF	TGTGCCACCAGCAGAGGACAGCAAGAGACCCAGTACTTC	few	NA	TRBV15	TRBJ2-5
CASSLGLAGGSGELFF	TGCGCCAGCAGCTTAGGACTAGCGGGAGGAAGCGGGGAGCTGTTTTTT	NA	TRBD2	TRBV4-1	TRBJ2-2
CATSRFPRELETQYF	TGTGCCACCAGCAGATTTCCCCGGGAGTTGGAGACCCAGTACTTC	NA	NA	TRBV15	TRBJ2-5
CASSLTPLSDKLFF	TGTGCCAGCAGCTTAACACCCCTGTCGGATAAACTGTTTTTT	few	NA	TRBV7-9	TRBJ1-4
CASSLGGLPFQETQYF	TGTGCCAGCAGCTTAGGGGGACTACCGTTTCAAGAGACCCAGTACTTC	once	TRBD2	TRBV7-2	TRBJ2-5
CASSLKEITGELFF	TGTGCCAGCAGTTTGAAGGAAATCACCGGGGAGCTGTTTTTT	many	NA	TRBV12-3/TRBV12-4	TRBJ2-2
CATSDRREPYNEQFF	TGTGCCACCAGTGATCGGCGGGAGCCCTACAATGAGCAGTTCTTC	NA	TRBD2	TRBV24-1	TRBJ2-1
CSASPEGDPYEQYF	TGCAGTGCTAGTCCCGAAGGGGACCCCTACGAGCAGTACTTC	few	NA	TRBV20-1	TRBJ2-7
CASSSTRQGLRTDTQYF	TGTGCCAGCAGTTCGACCCGACAGGGACTCCGCACAGATACGCAGTATTTT	once	NA	TRBV27	TRBJ2-3
CAWNLHPTDTQYF	TGTGCCTGGAATCTCCACCCCACAGATACGCAGTATTTT	few	NA	TRBV30	TRBJ2-3
CASSFQQLAGAFNEQFF	TGTGCCAGCAGTTTCCAGCAACTAGCGGGAGCCTTCAATGAGCAGTTCTTC	many	TRBD2	TRBV12-3/TRBV12-4	TRBJ2-1
CSALRTAPGSYEQYF	TGCAGTGCCCTAAGGACGGCCCCGGGCTCCTACGAGCAGTACTTC	few	NA	TRBV20-1	TRBJ2-7
CASSLQLDGEQFF	TGTGCCAGCAGCTTACAACTAGACGGCGAGCAGTTCTTC	NA	NA	TRBV5-5	TRBJ2-1
CSAREGSGGDEQFF	TGCAGTGCTAGAGAAGGGTCAGGGGGCGATGAGCAGTTCTTC	NA	TRBD1	TRBV20-1	TRBJ2-1
CASTQTGALSSGYTF	TGTGCCAGCACTCAAACAGGGGCCCTGTCGTCTGGCTACACCTTC	few	TRBD1	TRBV28	TRBJ1-2
CGVITSGKETQYF	TGCGGTGTTATAACTAGCGGGAAAGAGACCCAGTACTTC	few	TRBD2	TRBV29-1	TRBJ2-5
CASSLAGLTYEQYF	TGTGCCAGCAGTTTAGCGGGACTAACCTACGAGCAGTACTTC	NA	TRBD2	TRBV28	TRBJ2-7
CASSAGTGSYEQYF	TGTGCCAGCAGCGCCGGGACAGGGAGCTACGAGCAGTACTTC	few	TRBD1	TRBV11-3	TRBJ2-7
CSSFGGVYNEQFF	TGCAGCTCGTTCGGCGGGGTCTACAATGAGCAGTTCTTC	NA	NA	TRBV29-1	TRBJ2-1